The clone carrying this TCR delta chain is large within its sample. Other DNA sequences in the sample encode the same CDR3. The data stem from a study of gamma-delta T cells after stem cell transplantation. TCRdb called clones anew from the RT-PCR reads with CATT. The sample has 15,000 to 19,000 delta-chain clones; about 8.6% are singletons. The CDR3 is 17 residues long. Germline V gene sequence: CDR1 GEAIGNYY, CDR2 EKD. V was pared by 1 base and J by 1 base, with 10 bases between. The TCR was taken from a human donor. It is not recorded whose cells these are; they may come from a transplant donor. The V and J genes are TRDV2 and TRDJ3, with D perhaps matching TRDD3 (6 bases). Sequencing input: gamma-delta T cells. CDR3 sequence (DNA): TGTGCCTGTGACACTACTGGGATTTCCTGGGACACCCGACAGATGTTTTTC. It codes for CACDTTGISWDTRQMFF.